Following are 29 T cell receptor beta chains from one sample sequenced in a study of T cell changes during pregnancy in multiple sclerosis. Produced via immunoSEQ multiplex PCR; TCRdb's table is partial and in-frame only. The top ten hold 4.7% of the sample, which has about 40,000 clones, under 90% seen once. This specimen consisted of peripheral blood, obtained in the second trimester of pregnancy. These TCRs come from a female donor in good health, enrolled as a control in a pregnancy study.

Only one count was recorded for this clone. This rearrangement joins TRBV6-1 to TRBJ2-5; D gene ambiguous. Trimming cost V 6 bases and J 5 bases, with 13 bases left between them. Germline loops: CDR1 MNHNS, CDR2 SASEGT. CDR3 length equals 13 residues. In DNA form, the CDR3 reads TGTGCCAGCAGGTGGTACAATATCGAGACCCAGTACTTC. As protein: CASRWYNIETQYF.

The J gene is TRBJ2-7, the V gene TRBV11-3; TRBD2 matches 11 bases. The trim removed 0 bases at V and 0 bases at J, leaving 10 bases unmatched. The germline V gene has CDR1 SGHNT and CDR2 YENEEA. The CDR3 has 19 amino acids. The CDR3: CASSLDETSGGRISYEQYF. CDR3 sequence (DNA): TGTGCCAGCAGCTTAGACGAAACTAGCGGGGGAAGAATCTCCTACGAGCAGTACTTC.

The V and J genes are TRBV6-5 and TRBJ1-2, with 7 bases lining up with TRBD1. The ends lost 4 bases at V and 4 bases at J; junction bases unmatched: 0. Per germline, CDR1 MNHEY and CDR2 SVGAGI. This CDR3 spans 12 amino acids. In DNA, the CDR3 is TGTGCCAGCAGTTCAGGGGGCTATGGCTACACCTTC. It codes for CASSSGGYGYTF.

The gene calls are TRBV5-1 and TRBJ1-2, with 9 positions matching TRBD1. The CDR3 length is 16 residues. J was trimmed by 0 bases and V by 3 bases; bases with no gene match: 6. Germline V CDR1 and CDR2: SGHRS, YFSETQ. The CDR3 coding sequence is TGCGCCAGCAGCTCGGGACAGGGACGAGCTAACTATGGCTACACCTTC. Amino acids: CASSSGQGRANYGYTF.

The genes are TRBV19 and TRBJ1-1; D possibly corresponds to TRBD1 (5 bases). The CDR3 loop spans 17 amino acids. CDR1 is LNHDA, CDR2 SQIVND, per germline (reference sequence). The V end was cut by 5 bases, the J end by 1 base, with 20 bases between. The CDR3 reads CASSGPRRGRGNTEAFF. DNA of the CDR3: TGTGCCAGTAGTGGGCCTCGGAGGGGAAGGGGGAACACTGAAGCTTTCTTT.

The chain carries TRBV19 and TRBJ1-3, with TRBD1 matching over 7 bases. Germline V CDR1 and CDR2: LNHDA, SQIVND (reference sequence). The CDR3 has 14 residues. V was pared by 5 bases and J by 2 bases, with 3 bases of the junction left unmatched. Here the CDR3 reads CASSPTGPGNTIYF. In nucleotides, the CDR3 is TGTGCCAGTAGTCCGACAGGGCCTGGAAACACCATATATTTT.

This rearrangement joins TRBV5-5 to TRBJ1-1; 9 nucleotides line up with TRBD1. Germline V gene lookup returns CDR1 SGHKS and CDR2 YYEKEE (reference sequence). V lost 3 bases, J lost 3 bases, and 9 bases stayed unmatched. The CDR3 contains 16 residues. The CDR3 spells CASSSYRGRQDTEAFF. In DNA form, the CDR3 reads TGTGCCAGCAGCTCCTACAGGGGGCGACAGGACACTGAAGCTTTCTTT.

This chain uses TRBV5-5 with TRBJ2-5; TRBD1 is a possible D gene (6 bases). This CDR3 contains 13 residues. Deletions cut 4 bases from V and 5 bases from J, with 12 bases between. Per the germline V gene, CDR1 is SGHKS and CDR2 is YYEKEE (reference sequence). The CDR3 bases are TGTGCCAGCAGCCGCACAGGGATCGAGACCCAGTACTTC. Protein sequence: CASSRTGIETQYF.

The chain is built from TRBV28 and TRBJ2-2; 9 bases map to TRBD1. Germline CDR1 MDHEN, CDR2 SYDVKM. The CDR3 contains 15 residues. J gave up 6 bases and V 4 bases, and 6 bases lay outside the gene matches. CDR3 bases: TGTGCCAGCAGTTCCGGGACAGGGAGGGCCGGGGAGCTGTTTTTT. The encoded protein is CASSSGTGRAGELFF.

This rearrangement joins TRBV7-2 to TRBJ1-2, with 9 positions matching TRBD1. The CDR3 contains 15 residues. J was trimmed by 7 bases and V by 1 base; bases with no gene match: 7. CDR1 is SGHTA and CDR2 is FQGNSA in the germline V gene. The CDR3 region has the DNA TGTGCCAGCAGCTTAGAGGCCGGGACAGGGTTTGGCTACACCTTC. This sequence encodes CASSLEAGTGFGYTF.

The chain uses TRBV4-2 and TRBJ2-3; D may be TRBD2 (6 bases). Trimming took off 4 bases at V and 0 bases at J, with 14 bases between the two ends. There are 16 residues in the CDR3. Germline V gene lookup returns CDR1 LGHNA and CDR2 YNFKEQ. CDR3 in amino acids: CASSRMGEESTDTQYF. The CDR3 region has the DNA TGTGCCAGCAGCCGAATGGGGGAGGAAAGCACAGATACGCAGTATTTT.

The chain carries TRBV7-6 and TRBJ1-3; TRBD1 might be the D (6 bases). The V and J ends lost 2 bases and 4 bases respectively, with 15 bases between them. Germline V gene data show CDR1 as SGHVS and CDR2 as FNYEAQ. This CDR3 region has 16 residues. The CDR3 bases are TGTGCCAGCAGCTTAATCCGGGGGGCAAAAGGAAACACCATATATTTT. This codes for CASSLIRGAKGNTIYF.

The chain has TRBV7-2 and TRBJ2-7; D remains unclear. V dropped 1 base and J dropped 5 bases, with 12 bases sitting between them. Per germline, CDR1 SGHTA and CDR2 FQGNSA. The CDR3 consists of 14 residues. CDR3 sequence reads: CASSLESALHEQYF. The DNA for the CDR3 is TGTGCCAGCAGCTTAGAATCAGCGCTCCACGAGCAGTACTTC.

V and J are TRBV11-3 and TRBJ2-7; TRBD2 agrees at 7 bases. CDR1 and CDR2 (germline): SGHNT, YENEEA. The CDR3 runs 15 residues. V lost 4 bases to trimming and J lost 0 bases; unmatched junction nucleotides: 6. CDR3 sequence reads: CASSSLADSSYEQYF. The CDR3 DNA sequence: TGTGCCAGCAGCTCCCTAGCGGACTCCTCCTACGAGCAGTACTTC. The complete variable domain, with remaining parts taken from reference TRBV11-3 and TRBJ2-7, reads EAGVVQSPRYKIIEKKQPVAFWCNPISGHNTLYWYLQNLGQGPELLIRYENEEAVDDSQLPKDRFSAERLKGVDSTLKIQPAELGDSAVYLCASSSLADSSYEQYFGPGTRLTVT.

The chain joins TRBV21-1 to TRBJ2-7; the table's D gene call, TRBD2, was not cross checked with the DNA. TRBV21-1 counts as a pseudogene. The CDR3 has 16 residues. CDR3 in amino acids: CASSKEGREGLCEQYF. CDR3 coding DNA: TGTGCCAGCAGCAAAGAGGGCAGGGAGGGACTATGCGAGCAGTACTTC.

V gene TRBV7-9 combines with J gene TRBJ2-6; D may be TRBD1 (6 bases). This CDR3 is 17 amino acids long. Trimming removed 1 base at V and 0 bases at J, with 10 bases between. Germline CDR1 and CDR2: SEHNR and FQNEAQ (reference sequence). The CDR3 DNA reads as TGTGCCAGCAGCTTAGTACAGGGTTCCTCTGGGGCCAACGTCCTGACTTTC. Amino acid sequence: CASSLVQGSSGANVLTF.

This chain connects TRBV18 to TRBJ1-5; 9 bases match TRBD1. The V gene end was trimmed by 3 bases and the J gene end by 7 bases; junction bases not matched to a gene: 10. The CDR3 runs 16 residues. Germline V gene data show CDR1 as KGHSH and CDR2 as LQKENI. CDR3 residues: CASSPTGTGSWQPQHF. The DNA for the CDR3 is TGTGCCAGCTCACCGACCGGGACAGGGAGCTGGCAGCCCCAGCATTTT. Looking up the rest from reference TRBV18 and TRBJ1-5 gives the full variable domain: NAGVMQNPRHLVRRRGQEARLRCSPMKGHSHVYWYRQLPEEGLKFMVYLQKENIIDESGMPKERFSAEFPKEGPSILRIQQVVRGDSAAYFCASSPTGTGSWQPQHFGDGTRLSIL.

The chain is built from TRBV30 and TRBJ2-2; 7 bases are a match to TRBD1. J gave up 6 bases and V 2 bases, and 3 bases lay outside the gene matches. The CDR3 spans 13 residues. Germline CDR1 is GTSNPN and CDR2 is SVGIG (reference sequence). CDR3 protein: CAWSTTGAGELFF. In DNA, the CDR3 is TGTGCCTGGAGTACCACAGGGGCCGGGGAGCTGTTTTTT.

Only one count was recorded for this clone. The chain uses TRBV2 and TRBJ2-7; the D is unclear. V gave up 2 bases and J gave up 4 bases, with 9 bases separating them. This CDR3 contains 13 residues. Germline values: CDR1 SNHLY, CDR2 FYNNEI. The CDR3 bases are TGTGCCAGCAGTGAAACCACCGGGTACGAGCAGTACTTC. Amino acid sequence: CASSETTGYEQYF.

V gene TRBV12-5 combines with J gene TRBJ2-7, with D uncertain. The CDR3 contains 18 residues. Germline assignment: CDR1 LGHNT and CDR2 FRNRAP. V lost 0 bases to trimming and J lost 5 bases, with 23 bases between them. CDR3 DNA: TGTGCTAGTGGTTTGGTGTGGGCTCCGAAAGGTCCCGGTGACGAGCAGTACTTC. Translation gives CASGLVWAPKGPGDEQYF.

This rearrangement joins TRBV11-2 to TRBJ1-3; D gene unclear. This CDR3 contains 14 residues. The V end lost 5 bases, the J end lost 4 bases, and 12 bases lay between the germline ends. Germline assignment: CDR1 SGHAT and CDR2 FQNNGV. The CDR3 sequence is CASSQSGGGNTIYF. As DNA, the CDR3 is TGTGCCAGCAGCCAGAGCGGCGGCGGAAACACCATATATTTT. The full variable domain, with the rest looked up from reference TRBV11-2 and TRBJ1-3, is EAGVAQSPRYKIIEKRQSVAFWCNPISGHATLYWYQQILGQGPKLLIQFQNNGVVDDSQLPKDRFSAERLKGVDSTLKIQPAKLEDSAVYLCASSQSGGGNTIYFGEGSWLTVV.

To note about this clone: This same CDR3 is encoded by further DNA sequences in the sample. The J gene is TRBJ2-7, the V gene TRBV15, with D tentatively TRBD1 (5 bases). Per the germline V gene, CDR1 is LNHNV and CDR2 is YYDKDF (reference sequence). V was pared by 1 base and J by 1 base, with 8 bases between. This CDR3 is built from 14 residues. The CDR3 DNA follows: TGTGCCACCAGCAGAGTAGCAGGGTCCTACGAGCAGTACTTC. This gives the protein CATSRVAGSYEQYF. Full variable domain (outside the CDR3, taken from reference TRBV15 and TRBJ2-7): DAMVIQNPRYQVTQFGKPVTLSCSQTLNHNVMYWYQQKSSQAPKLLFHYYDKDFNNEADTPDNFQSRRPNTSFCFLDIRSPGLGDTAMYLCATSRVAGSYEQYFGPGTRLTVT.

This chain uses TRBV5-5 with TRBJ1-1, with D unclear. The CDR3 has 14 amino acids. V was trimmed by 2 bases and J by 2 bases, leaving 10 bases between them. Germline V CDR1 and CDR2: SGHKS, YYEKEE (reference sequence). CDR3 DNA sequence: TGTGCCAGCAGCTTTGCGACGGGTAACACTGAAGCTTTCTTT. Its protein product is CASSFATGNTEAFF.

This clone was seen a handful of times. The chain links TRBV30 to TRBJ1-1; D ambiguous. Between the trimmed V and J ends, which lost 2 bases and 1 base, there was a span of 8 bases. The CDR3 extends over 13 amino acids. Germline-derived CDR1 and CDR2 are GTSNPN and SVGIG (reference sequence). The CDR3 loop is CAWSRHRNTEAFF. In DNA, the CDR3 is TGTGCCTGGAGTAGACACAGGAACACTGAAGCTTTCTTT.

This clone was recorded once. The CDR3 sequence is CASSEGQGLEKLFF. The CDR3 DNA is TGTGCCAGCAGTGAAGGGCAGGGTCTGGAAAAACTGTTTTTT. V usage is TRBV25-1 and J usage is TRBJ1-4; D may be TRBD1 (5 bases). V was shortened by 2 bases and J by 8 bases, with 12 bases between the two germline ends. Germline CDR1 reads MGHDK; CDR2 reads SYGVNS. This CDR3 has 14 amino acids.

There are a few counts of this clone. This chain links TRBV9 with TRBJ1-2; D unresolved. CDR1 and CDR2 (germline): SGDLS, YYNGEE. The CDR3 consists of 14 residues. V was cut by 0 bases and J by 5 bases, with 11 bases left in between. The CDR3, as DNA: TGTGCCAGCAGCGTAGACGGTTTACCATATGGCTACACCTTC. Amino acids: CASSVDGLPYGYTF.

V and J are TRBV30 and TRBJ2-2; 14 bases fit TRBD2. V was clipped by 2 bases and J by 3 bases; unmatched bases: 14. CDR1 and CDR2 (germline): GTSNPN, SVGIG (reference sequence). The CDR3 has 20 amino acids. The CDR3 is CAWSPLYTGLAGDYTGELFF. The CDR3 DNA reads TGTGCCTGGAGTCCTCTCTATACGGGACTAGCGGGGGATTACACCGGGGAGCTGTTTTTT. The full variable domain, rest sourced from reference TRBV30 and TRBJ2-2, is SQTIHQWPATLVQPVGSPLSLECTVEGTSNPNLYWYRQAAGRGLQLLFYSVGIGQISSEVPQNLSASRPQDRQFILSSKKLLLSDSGFYLCAWSPLYTGLAGDYTGELFFGEGSRLTVL.

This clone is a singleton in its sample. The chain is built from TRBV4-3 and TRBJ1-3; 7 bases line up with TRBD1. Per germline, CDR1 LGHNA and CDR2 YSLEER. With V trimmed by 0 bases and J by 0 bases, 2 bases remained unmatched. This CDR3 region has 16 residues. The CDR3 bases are TGCGCCAGCAGCCAAGATCAGGGGGTCTCTGGAAACACCATATATTTT. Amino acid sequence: CASSQDQGVSGNTIYF.

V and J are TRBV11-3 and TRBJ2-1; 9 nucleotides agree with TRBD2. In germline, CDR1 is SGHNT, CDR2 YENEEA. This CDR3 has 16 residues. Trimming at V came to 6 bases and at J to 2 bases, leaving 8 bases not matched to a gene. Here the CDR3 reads CASSQIAGAPYNEQFF. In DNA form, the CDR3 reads TGTGCCAGCAGTCAGATAGCGGGGGCCCCCTACAATGAGCAGTTCTTC.